These 10 T cell receptor beta chains came from one sample sequenced in a study of cytomegalovirus exposure and HLA in healthy donors. With 60 Vbeta and 13 Jbeta primers, the PCR was carried out. Sequencing was performed with immunoSEQ multiplex PCR; in TCRdb, only in-frame clones are kept and a portion is missing. The repertoire holds 200,000 to 250,000 clones, with just under 85% as singletons. Sequenced sample: PBMCs. Receptors were obtained from a middle-aged woman in good health and CMV-seronegative.

The CDR3 loop reads CASSEGGGQPQHF. In DNA, the CDR3 is TGCGCCAGCAGCGAAGGGGGGGGTCAGCCCCAGCATTTT. This chain links TRBV4-3 with TRBJ1-5, with D possibly TRBD1 on 6 matching bases. Germline loops: CDR1 LGHNA, CDR2 YSLEER. The CDR3 contains 13 residues. V lost 5 bases and J lost 6, with 11 bases in between.

The rearrangement uses TRBV7-2 and TRBJ1-5; 11 bases fit TRBD1. Germline values: CDR1 SGHTA, CDR2 FQGNSA. The CDR3 contains 15 residues. J gave up 5 bases and V 5 bases, and 5 bases lay outside the gene matches. The CDR3 loop reads CASSMGQGGDQPQHF. DNA of the CDR3: TGTGCCAGCAGCATGGGACAGGGGGGGGATCAGCCCCAGCATTTT.

The genes are TRBV28 and TRBJ2-5, with D tentatively TRBD2 (7 bases). The CDR3 extends over 14 amino acids. Germline V gives CDR1 MDHEN, CDR2 SYDVKM. Deletions cut 6 bases from V and 5 bases from J, with 16 bases between. The CDR3 loop is CASSGGGASETQYF. Here the CDR3 DNA reads TGTGCCAGCAGCGGTGGGGGGGCGAGCGAGACCCAGTACTTC.

The gene calls are TRBV28 and TRBJ1-5; 7 bases match TRBD1. Germline assignment: CDR1 MDHEN and CDR2 SYDVKM. V lost 6 bases to trimming and J lost 0 bases; unmatched junction nucleotides: 14. The CDR3 runs 18 residues. CDR3 in DNA: TGTGCCAGCAGCCCGTACAGGGGCACAGATTATAGCAATCAGCCCCAGCATTTT. Protein sequence: CASSPYRGTDYSNQPQHF. The full variable domain, its missing parts supplied by reference TRBV28 and TRBJ1-5, is DVKVTQSSRYLVKRTGEKVFLECVQDMDHENMFWYRQDPGLGLRLIYFSYDVKMKEKGDIPEGYSVSREKKERFSLILESASTNQTSMYLCASSPYRGTDYSNQPQHFGDGTRLSIL.

V and J are TRBV6-1 and TRBJ1-5; a weak D match, TRBD1 (6 bases). There are 18 residues in the CDR3. The V gene's germline CDR1 is MNHNS and CDR2 SASEGT. Trimming pared 4 bases from V and 0 bases from J, leaving 19 bases between. The CDR3 is CASSGGVGGRPSNQPQHF. The CDR3 DNA reads as TGTGCCAGCAGTGGGGGTGTTGGGGGCAGGCCTAGCAATCAGCCCCAGCATTTT.

The chain has TRBV19 and TRBJ1-1, with D possibly matching TRBD1 (5 bases). This CDR3 region has 13 residues. Trimming removed 3 bases at V and 11 bases at J, with 16 bases between. Germline-derived CDR1 and CDR2 are LNHDA and SQIVND (reference sequence). DNA for the CDR3: TGTGCCAGTAGTATGAGATTCCAGGGTTGGGCTTTCTTT. Its translation: CASSMRFQGWAFF.

This clone has more than one count but fewer than ten. The V and J genes are TRBV6-1 and TRBJ2-3, with 14 positions matching TRBD2. Germline trimming cut 4 bases from V and 4 bases from J; bases unmatched to any gene: 1. CDR3 length equals 15 residues. Germline V gene sequence: CDR1 MNHNS, CDR2 SASEGT. CDR3 amino acids: CASSGLAGGPDTQYF. Here the CDR3 DNA reads TGTGCCAGCAGTGGACTAGCGGGGGGGCCAGATACGCAGTATTTT.

The J gene is TRBJ1-1, the V gene TRBV5-1; D gene unclear. Trimming removed 1 base at V and 0 bases at J, with 4 bases between. The CDR3 has 13 residues. In germline, CDR1 is SGHRS, CDR2 YFSETQ. CDR3: CASSLSVNTEAFF. In DNA, the CDR3 is TGCGCCAGCAGCTTGTCGGTGAACACTGAAGCTTTCTTT.

The V call is TRBV9, the J call TRBJ1-1; no definite D call. The length of the CDR3 is 15 residues. CDR1 and CDR2 (germline): SGDLS, YYNGEE. V lost 2 bases, J lost 4 bases, and 15 bases lay in between. CDR3 DNA: TGTGCCAGCAGCGTTCGCCCGGGGAGTAGCACTGAAGCTTTCTTT. Protein sequence: CASSVRPGSSTEAFF. Supplemented by reference TRBV9 and TRBJ1-1, the full variable domain reads DSGVTQTPKHLITATGQRVTLRCSPRSGDLSVYWYQQSLDQGLQFLIQYYNGEERAKGNILERFSAQQFPDLHSELNLSSLELGDSALYFCASSVRPGSSTEAFFGQGTRLTVV.

The gene calls are TRBV6-5 and TRBJ1-2; TRBD1 agrees at 8 bases. Looked up from germline, CDR1 is MNHEY and CDR2 is SVGAGI. With 7 bases clipped from V and 5 bases from J, the junction kept 12 bases outside the gene matches. This CDR3 comprises 15 residues. This CDR3 reads CASKGGGQGVYGYTF. CDR3 nucleotide sequence: TGTGCCAGCAAAGGGGGAGGACAGGGAGTATATGGCTACACCTTC.